This T cell receptor (beta chain) is from a study of neoadjuvant anti-PD-1 for oral cavity cancer. Clones were read by immunoSEQ multiplex PCR, and TCRdb kept only the in-frame ones, dropping some. The sample has some 10,000 clones; around 60% are singletons. Worth noting for this clone: Its antigen remains unidentified.

Germline loops: CDR1 SGHAT, CDR2 FQNNGV. The germline V and J ends were trimmed by 0 bases and 4 bases, with 12 bases remaining between them. There are 15 residues in the CDR3. As to time point: after neoadjuvant nivolumab, at surgical resection. Stage II-IVA oral cavity squamous cell carcinoma was new and untreated by systemic or radiation therapy. Study-wide findings and caveats: TCR analyses covered only a few patients per response group. Post-nivolumab, blood T cell clonality was significantly elevated in non-responders.

This receptor was taken from a person aged 40 to 85 with oral cavity squamous cell carcinoma. The chain links TRBV11-2 to TRBJ1-2; the D is unclear. The sequences come from PBMCs, collected after nivolumab (anti-PD-1) treatment. Here the CDR3 DNA reads TGTGCCAGCAGCTTAGACAGGAGCCTTTTCTATGGCTACACCTTC. Its translation: CASSLDRSLFYGYTF. Together with reference TRBV11-2 and TRBJ1-2, the CDR3 gives the full variable domain: EAGVAQSPRYKIIEKRQSVAFWCNPISGHATLYWYQQILGQGPKLLIQFQNNGVVDDSQLPKDRFSAERLKGVDSTLKIQPAKLEDSAVYLCASSLDRSLFYGYTFGSGTRLTVV.